One T cell receptor (beta chain) is described in this entry. Its target is unknown. Looked up from germline, CDR1 is LGHDT and CDR2 is YNNKEL (reference sequence). V was pared by 3 bases and J by 5 bases, with 4 bases of the junction left unmatched. This CDR3 has 13 amino acids. The data were obtained in a study of CD4 T cells in relation to SARS-CoV-2 and coronaviruses. Study in general: TCR beta CDR3s were sequenced after roughly eleven-day antigen culture of PBMCs. Study observations and caveats: Samples before the pandemic and after infection were not matched within any donor.

Sequenced by immunoSEQ multiplex PCR; TCRdb stores in-frame clones only, minus some. The sample lists roughly 12,000 clones; 78% were seen once. The unexposed donors gave CD4+ T cells in about 2010-2019, prior to COVID-19. CD4+ T cells were isolated from the cells after 10 days of culture. Material for sequencing was CD4+ T cells from PBMCs, cultured in vitro. This receptor was obtained from a human donor in good health. The chain joins TRBV3-1 (or the pseudogene TRBV3-2) to TRBJ2-7; 7 bases align to TRBD2. The DNA of the CDR3 is TGTGCCAGCAGCCAGGGAGGGAGGGACGAGCAGTACTTC. Translating it yields CASSQGGRDEQYF.